The sequence of this T cell receptor (beta chain) was determined in a study of CD8+ T cells in alopecia areata. Study-level background: Scoring of treated patients' severity used the percentage of affected scalp area. Study findings and constraints: With just one nonresponder, it is still uncertain whether baseline CD8+ expansion relates to response.

About this clone itself: Its specificity is unknown.

RNA extraction was followed by reverse transcription into cDNA, which acted as the sequencing template. TCRdb's copy holds only in-frame clones and misses some; the assay was immunoSEQ multiplex PCR. The table records 150,000 to 200,000 clones, about 65% of them present only once. This sample's treatment: oral pan-JAK inhibitor, 5-10 mg twice daily. Separation by sorting yielded CD4+ and CD8+ T cells from PBMCs. The sequenced sample was CD4+ T cells sorted from blood, obtained around week 50, from a patient treated with tofacitinib. The source of this sequence is a human donor with alopecia areata.

The CDR3 here is CASSDAAGYGYTF. The CDR3, as DNA: TGTGCCAGCAGTGATGCGGCAGGGTATGGCTACACCTTC. V is TRBV2 and J is TRBJ1-2; tentative D call: TRBD1 (5 bases). V gave up 3 bases and J gave up 5 bases, with 10 bases separating them. This CDR3 has 13 amino acids. CDR1 and CDR2 (germline): SNHLY, FYNNEI. Full variable domain (remainder filled in from reference TRBV2 and TRBJ1-2): EPEVTQTPSHQVTQMGQEVILRCVPISNHLYFYWYRQILGQKVEFLVSFYNNEISEKSEIFDDQFSVERPDGSNFTLKIRSTKLEDSAMYFCASSDAAGYGYTFGSGTRLTVV.